This T cell receptor (beta chain) was profiled in a study of blood T cell repertoires in COVID-19. Study-wide context: Some COVID-19 samples were acute and others convalescent; all came from the United States, Italy and Spain. Sources were T cells, B-cell-depleted T cells, or PBMCs; the material itself was cDNA or gDNA.

Original processing methods: For nucleated cells, counts were estimated from reference gene primer amplification. This table comes from immunoSEQ multiplex PCR, and its TCRdb copy is limited to in-frame clones, with some not included. Clonal size and the V and J genes are those of that table, whereas D and trimming came from the DNA. This table holds about 410,000 clones, about 89% found once. Seattle's cohort entered during active infection and was followed longitudinally. A remark on this clone: This specimen includes other DNA sequences encoding the same CDR3.

Sequencing was done on a sample of peripheral blood. This sequence originates from a woman in her thirties or forties with COVID-19, enrolled during active disease.

The CDR3 loop reads CSASGPGSNQPQHF. Here the CDR3 DNA reads TGCAGTGCTAGTGGGCCAGGGAGCAATCAGCCCCAGCATTTT. V is TRBV20-1 and J is TRBJ1-5; maybe TRBD1 (5 bases). In germline, CDR1 is DFQATT, CDR2 SNEGSKA (reference sequence). V lost 3 bases, J lost 1 base, and 10 bases lay in between. The CDR3 totals 14 residues.